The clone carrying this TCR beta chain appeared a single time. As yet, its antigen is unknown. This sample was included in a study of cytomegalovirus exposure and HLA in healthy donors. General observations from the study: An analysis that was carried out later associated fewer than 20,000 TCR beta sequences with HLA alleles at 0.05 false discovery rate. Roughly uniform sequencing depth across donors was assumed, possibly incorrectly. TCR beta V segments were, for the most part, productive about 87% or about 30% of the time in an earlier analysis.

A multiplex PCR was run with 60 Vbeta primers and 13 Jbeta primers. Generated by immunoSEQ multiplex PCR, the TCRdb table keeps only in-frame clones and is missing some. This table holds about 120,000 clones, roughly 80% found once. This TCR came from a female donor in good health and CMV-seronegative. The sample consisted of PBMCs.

CDR3 loop: CASSPALYEQYF. In DNA, the CDR3 is TGTGCCAGCAGCCCCGCGCTCTACGAGCAGTACTTC. V is TRBV11-2 and J is TRBJ2-7; D is unresolved. Trimming shortened V by 5 bases and J by 3 bases, and 8 bases separated the two germline ends. The CDR3 is 12 amino acids. Germline loops: CDR1 SGHAT, CDR2 FQNNGV.